The 13 T cell receptor beta chains presented below share a single source sample, sequenced in a study of blood T cell repertoires in COVID-19. Sequenced by immunoSEQ multiplex PCR; TCRdb stores in-frame clones only, minus some. The sample records around 450,000 clones, about 89% being singletons. Sequencing input: peripheral blood. The receptors were sampled from a woman in her thirties with acute or convalescent COVID-19.

The chain combines TRBV3-1 (or the pseudogene TRBV3-2) with TRBJ2-7; maybe TRBD1 (5 bases). The CDR3 has 17 residues. Germline V gene data show CDR1 as LGHDT and CDR2 as YNNKEL (reference sequence). Trimming took off 4 bases at V and 2 bases at J, with 21 bases between the two ends. CDR3 loop: CASSPSGQGLPPYEQYF. As DNA, the CDR3 is TGTGCCAGCAGCCCCTCTGGGCAGGGTCTGCCTCCCTACGAGCAGTACTTC.

The V call is TRBV3-1 (or the pseudogene TRBV3-2), the J call TRBJ2-7; 10 positions agree with TRBD1. Looked up from germline, CDR1 is LGHDT and CDR2 is YNNKEL (reference sequence). The V and J ends lost 5 bases and 2 bases, in that order; junction bases with no gene match: 6. This CDR3 region has 15 residues. The CDR3 DNA sequence: TGTGCCAGCAGCTTAGAGACAGGGGGCACCTACGAGCAGTACTTC. Encoded protein: CASSLETGGTYEQYF.

This clone was picked up one time. J is TRBJ1-6 and V is TRBV21-1; TRBD1 is the table's D call, not checked against the DNA. TRBV21-1 has pseudogene status. The CDR3 extends over 13 amino acids. CDR3 nucleotide sequence: TGTGCCAGCAGCCAGGGTTATAATTCACCCCTCCACTTT. Protein: CASSQGYNSPLHF.

Regarding this clone: The junction departs from germline at one end; a sequencing error may be responsible. The V and J genes are TRBV15 and TRBJ1-6, with D unclear. The CDR3 loop spans 21 amino acids. Germline V lookup: CDR1 LNHNV, CDR2 YYDKDF (reference sequence). CDR3 protein: CATSRDLIYSQAESANPPLHF. CDR3 DNA sequence: TGTGCCACCAGCAGAGATCTTATTTATTCCCAGGCCGAGTCGGCTAATCCACCCCTCCACTTT.

V usage is TRBV12-3 or TRBV12-4 and J usage is TRBJ1-1; D call uncertain. There are 13 residues in the CDR3. V shed 7 bases and J shed 3 bases, with 12 bases lying between them. CDR3 nucleotides: TGTGCCAGCACCTCTTTCTTAGACACTGAAGCTTTCTTT. This gives the protein CASTSFLDTEAFF.

In its sample, this clone was seen once. Other DNA sequences of this sample code for an identical CDR3. This chain joins TRBV11-2 and TRBJ2-5; 7 bases fit TRBD1. Germline CDR1 is SGHAT and CDR2 is FQNNGV. The CDR3 sequence is 13 residues long. The J segment lost 3 bases and the V segment lost 5 bases, leaving 3 bases of the junction unmatched. The CDR3 DNA reads as TGTGCCAGCAGCAGGGACAGAAAAGAGACCCAGTACTTC. It yields the protein CASSRDRKETQYF. Full variable domain (outside the CDR3, taken from reference TRBV11-2 and TRBJ2-5): EAGVAQSPRYKIIEKRQSVAFWCNPISGHATLYWYQQILGQGPKLLIQFQNNGVVDDSQLPKDRFSAERLKGVDSTLKIQPAKLEDSAVYLCASSRDRKETQYFGPGTRLLVL.

J is TRBJ1-5 and V is TRBV19, with a weak D call TRBD1 (6 bases). The CDR3 contains 12 residues. Germline CDR1 is LNHDA and CDR2 is SQIVND (reference sequence). V was clipped by 11 bases and J by 6 bases, with 14 bases between them. The CDR3 is CAEGIGGQPQHF. The CDR3 bases are TGTGCCGAGGGGATAGGGGGTCAGCCCCAGCATTTT. Together with reference TRBV19 and TRBJ1-5, the CDR3 gives the full variable domain: DGGITQSPKYLFRKEGQNVTLSCEQNLNHDAMYWYRQDPGQGLRLIYYSQIVNDFQKGDIAEGYSVSREKKESFPLTVTSAQKNPTAFYLCAEGIGGQPQHFGDGTRLSIL.

J is TRBJ2-1 and V is TRBV7-9; 10 nucleotides match TRBD2. The CDR3 spans 15 residues. The ends lost 4 bases at V and 7 bases at J; junction bases unmatched: 7. CDR1 is SEHNR and CDR2 is FQNEAQ in the germline V gene (reference sequence). CDR3 protein: CASSSERGGKNEQFF. CDR3 nucleotides: TGTGCCAGCAGCTCCGAGCGGGGGGGTAAGAATGAGCAGTTCTTC.

The V and J genes are TRBV3-1 (or the pseudogene TRBV3-2) and TRBJ2-1; 8 bases map to TRBD2. CDR1 is LGHDT and CDR2 is YNNKEL in the germline V gene (reference sequence). The CDR3 extends over 14 amino acids. V trimming: 0 bases; J trimming: 7 bases; junction bases outside the gene matches: 2. Written as DNA, the CDR3 is TGTGCCAGCAGCCAAGATCGGGGGGGGAATGAGCAGTTCTTC. It encodes CASSQDRGGNEQFF.

Note on this clone: Other nucleotide sequences in the sample specify the same CDR3. The V and J genes are TRBV5-1 and TRBJ1-1; TRBD1 is a possible D gene (6 bases). V shed 1 base and J shed 1 base, with 8 bases lying between them. This CDR3 has 14 amino acids. Germline V gives CDR1 SGHRS, CDR2 YFSETQ. This CDR3 is CASSLRGQNTEAFF. CDR3 coding DNA: TGCGCCAGCAGCTTGAGGGGACAGAACACTGAAGCTTTCTTT. The variable domain in full, with the rest retrieved from reference TRBV5-1 and TRBJ1-1, is KAGVTQTPRYLIKTRGQQVTLSCSPISGHRSVSWYQQTPGQGLQFLFEYFSETQRNKGNFPGRFSGRQFSNSRSEMNVSTLELGDSALYLCASSLRGQNTEAFFGQGTRLTVV.

The chain recombines TRBV27 with TRBJ2-1; D is possibly TRBD2 (5 bases). V lost 3 bases and J 7 bases, leaving 13 bases between the germline ends. CDR1 is MNHEY and CDR2 is SMNVEV in the germline V gene (reference sequence). The CDR3 has 14 amino acids. The CDR3 bases are TGTGCCAGCAGTTTCACTAGTCTACGGAATGAGCAGTTCTTC. Its translation is CASSFTSLRNEQFF.

The chain joins TRBV25-1 to TRBJ1-4, with a possible D match to TRBD1 (5 bases). CDR1 is MGHDK, CDR2 SYGVNS, per germline. The V and J ends lost 11 bases and 0 bases respectively, with 16 bases between them. This CDR3 contains 15 residues. The CDR3 nucleotides read TGTGCCGGACATCCTACCAGGGCAACTAATGAAAAACTGTTTTTT. Encoded protein: CAGHPTRATNEKLFF.

This chain joins TRBV19 and TRBJ1-1; the D is unclear. CDR1 is LNHDA, CDR2 SQIVND, per germline (reference sequence). V was clipped by 7 bases and J by 1 base, with 10 bases between them. The CDR3 consists of 13 residues. CDR3 coding DNA: TGTGCCAGTATCGAGCCCCCGAACACTGAAGCTTTCTTT. It translates to CASIEPPNTEAFF.